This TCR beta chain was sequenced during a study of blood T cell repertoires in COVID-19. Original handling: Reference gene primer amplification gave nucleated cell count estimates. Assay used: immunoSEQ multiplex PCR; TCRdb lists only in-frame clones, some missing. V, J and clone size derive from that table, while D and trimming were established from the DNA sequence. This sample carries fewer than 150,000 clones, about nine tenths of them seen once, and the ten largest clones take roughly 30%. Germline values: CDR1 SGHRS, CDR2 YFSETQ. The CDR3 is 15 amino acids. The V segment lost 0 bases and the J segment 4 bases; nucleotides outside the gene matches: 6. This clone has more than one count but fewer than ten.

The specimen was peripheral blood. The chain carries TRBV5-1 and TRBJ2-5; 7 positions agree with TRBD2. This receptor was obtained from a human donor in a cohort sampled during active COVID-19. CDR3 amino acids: CASSLVSGRGETQYF. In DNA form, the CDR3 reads TGCGCCAGCAGCTTGGTTTCAGGGAGGGGAGAGACCCAGTACTTC.